Below are 15 T cell receptor beta chains sequenced from a single sample in a study of Graves' ophthalmopathy and Graves' hyperthyroidism. RNA transcripts were the source from which TCR beta CDR3 regions were amplified. Following a first-round RT-PCR that used HTBI primers, a second-round multiplex PCR was carried out. TCRdb re-analysed the multiplex PCR reads in MiXCR, keeping a single row per CDR3 protein. Of tens of thousands of distinct CDR3 sequences listed, approximately 50% are singletons. The source material was peripheral blood. Every receptor here comes from an adult woman with Graves' ophthalmopathy.

This clonotype was counted many times. The chain uses TRBV16 and TRBJ2-5; no clear D gene. Trimming took off 2 bases at V and 3 bases at J, with 7 bases between the two ends. Germline V gives CDR1 KGHSY, CDR2 FQNENV. This CDR3 has 13 amino acids. CDR3 amino acids: CASSQGSKETQYF. The CDR3 DNA is TGTGCCAGCAGCCAAGGCAGTAAAGAGACCCAGTACTTC.

This chain links TRBV7-2 with TRBJ1-4; D is possibly TRBD1 (5 bases). Germline assignment: CDR1 SGHTA and CDR2 FQGNSA. There are 13 residues in the CDR3. V lost 6 bases, J lost 5 bases, and 10 bases lay in between. In DNA, the CDR3 is TGTGCCAGCAGGCAAGACAGAAATGAAAAACTGTTTTTT. Translation: CASRQDRNEKLFF.

This rearrangement joins TRBV6-6 to TRBJ2-3, with D tentatively TRBD2 (5 bases). Trimming stripped 8 bases from V and 0 bases from J, with 12 bases between. CDR1 MNHNY and CDR2 SVGAGI come from the germline V gene (reference sequence). The CDR3 extends over 14 amino acids. Here the CDR3 DNA reads TGTGCCAGCGAGGGCCGCGGGAGCACAGATACGCAGTATTTT. It specifies CASEGRGSTDTQYF.

The chain has TRBV29-1 and TRBJ2-3, with D tentatively TRBD1 (5 bases). In germline, CDR1 is SQVTM, CDR2 ANQGSEA. V was cut by 1 base and J by 6 bases, with 5 bases left in between. The CDR3 extends over 11 amino acids. CDR3 loop: CSVEGGDTQYF. DNA of the CDR3: TGCAGCGTTGAAGGGGGCGATACGCAGTATTTT.

This clonotype was counted at least ten times. It may be a read error: a sequence one base away is much more abundant. The rearrangement uses TRBV7-9 and TRBJ2-1; 13 nucleotides line up with TRBD2. The germline gives CDR1 SEHNR, CDR2 FQNEAQ (reference sequence). This CDR3 has 14 amino acids. The CDR3 DNA is TGTGCCAGCATCGGACTAGCGGGAGCCAATGGGCAGTTCTTC. It specifies CASIGLAGANGQFF.

The chain has TRBV7-2 and TRBJ1-5; D is uncertain. The germline V and J ends were trimmed by 2 bases and 11 bases, with 13 bases remaining between them. The CDR3 runs to 13 residues. Germline CDR1 and CDR2: SGHTA and FQGNSA. CDR3 nucleotides: TGTGCCAGCAGCTTAATAGGCAAAGAGACCCAGCATTTT. This translates into CASSLIGKETQHF.

This clonotype showed up just once. V is TRBV29-1 and J is TRBJ1-5; 10 bases map to TRBD1. CDR3 length: 15 residues. Looked up from germline, CDR1 is SQVTM and CDR2 is ANQGSEA. V was clipped by 3 bases and J by 2 bases; unmatched bases: 4. The CDR3 loop is CSVDPGTGGNQPQHF. CDR3 sequence (DNA): TGCAGCGTTGACCCCGGGACAGGGGGCAATCAGCCCCAGCATTTT.

This clonotype was counted ten times or more. The CDR3 sequence: CASSYDGAFIYGYTF. The DNA of the CDR3 is TGTGCCAGCAGTTACGACGGGGCCTTCATCTATGGCTACACCTTC. This sequence joins TRBV6-5 and TRBJ1-2, with D maybe TRBD1 (5 bases). Trimming removed 2 bases from V and 4 bases from J, with 14 bases in between. The CDR3 is 15 residues long. CDR1 is MNHEY and CDR2 is SVGAGI in the germline V gene.

The chain uses TRBV19 and TRBJ1-5, with 8 bases lining up with TRBD1. V was clipped by 5 bases and J by 14 bases; unmatched bases: 14. Germline V gene sequence: CDR1 LNHDA, CDR2 SQIVND (reference sequence). The CDR3 has 14 amino acids. CDR3 amino acids: CASSHRTGRGNEHF. DNA for the CDR3: TGTGCCAGTAGTCACCGGACAGGGAGGGGCAATGAGCATTTT.

This clonotype was counted between two and nine times. The rearrangement uses TRBV29-1 and TRBJ1-1, with 7 bases identical to TRBD1. V shed 6 bases, J shed 4 bases, and the junction held 8 bases outside the gene matches. Germline loops: CDR1 SQVTM, CDR2 ANQGSEA. The CDR3 extends over 13 amino acids. This CDR3 reads CSVETGLGTEAFF. The CDR3 DNA reads as TGCAGCGTGGAGACAGGGTTGGGCACTGAAGCTTTCTTT.

This clonotype came up a few times. This sequence may be a read error, since a much larger clone differs from it by one base. The J gene is TRBJ2-1, the V gene TRBV12-3 or TRBV12-4; 15 bases agree with TRBD2. Trimming took 6 bases from V and 12 from J; bases not matched to a gene: 15. The CDR3 spans 17 residues. CDR3 sequence: CASRTHTGTSGRLVQFF. CDR3 coding DNA: TGTGCCAGCAGGACTCACACCGGGACTAGCGGGAGGTTGGTGCAGTTCTTC.

The chain uses TRBV19 and TRBJ2-3; 13 nucleotides line up with TRBD2. This CDR3 contains 16 residues. Germline V gene data show CDR1 as LNHDA and CDR2 as SQIVND (reference sequence). The trim removed 4 bases at V and 5 bases at J, leaving 6 bases unmatched. The CDR3 sequence: CASSTGTSGTGDTQYF. In DNA, the CDR3 is TGTGCCAGTAGTACCGGGACTAGCGGGACCGGAGATACGCAGTATTTT.

About this clonotype itself: A read error may account for a junction end that differs from germline. The chain combines TRBV20-1 with TRBJ2-3; 13 positions match TRBD2. The CDR3 runs 14 residues. Germline CDR1 DFQATT, CDR2 SNEGSKA (reference sequence). The DNA of the CDR3 is TGCAGCCACGGGACTAGCGGGGAAACAGATACTCAGTATTTT. Amino acid sequence: CSHGTSGETDTQYF.

This clonotype was found many times. The chain couples TRBV12-3 or TRBV12-4 to TRBJ2-4; perhaps TRBD1 as D (6 bases). Trimming pared 2 bases from V and 7 bases from J, leaving 12 bases between. CDR3 length: 14 amino acids. The CDR3: CASSLSGEYNIQYF. Written as DNA, the CDR3 is TGTGCCAGCAGTTTATCAGGGGAATACAACATTCAGTACTTC.

About this clonotype itself: The junction shows a germline mismatch at one end, possibly a read error. The chain is built from TRBV7-2 and TRBJ2-2, with 9 nucleotides matching TRBD2. Germline V gene lookup returns CDR1 SGHTA and CDR2 FQGNSA. The CDR3 is made up of 13 amino acids. Here the CDR3 DNA reads TGTGCCATCAGCTTAGCGGGGGTTGGGGAGCTGTTTTTT. Its translation is CAISLAGVGELFF.